This record covers a single T cell receptor (beta chain). This sample stems from a study of blood T cell repertoires in COVID-19. The CDR3 consists of 13 residues. Trimming shortened V by 2 bases and J by 5 bases, and 7 bases separated the two germline ends. TCRdb's table, derived via immunoSEQ multiplex PCR, lists solely in-frame clones and lacks some. The sample shows about 87,000 clones, 87% of them seen only once. Material: peripheral blood. The chain combines TRBV12-3 or TRBV12-4 with TRBJ1-5; D uncertain. This clonotype was obtained from a woman aged 80 or over with acute or convalescent COVID-19. DNA of the CDR3: TGTGCCAGCAGTTTACGGGGTGATCAGCCCCAGCATTTT. Its translation: CASSLRGDQPQHF.